The clone carrying this T cell receptor beta chain was counted at least ten times. Antigen unknown. Germline lookup yields CDR1 MNHNY and CDR2 SVGAGI (reference sequence). This CDR3 is built from 15 residues. The V end lost 6 bases, the J end lost 0 bases, and 15 bases lay between the germline ends. The sample originates from a study of molecular identifiers for immune sequencing clone quantification. Previously described methods and listed TCR primers were employed for the bulk TCR libraries. TCRdb reprocessed the PCR reads with MiXCR, giving one entry per CDR3 protein. The table has some 580,000 distinct CDR3 sequences, approximately 24% seen once. Findings and caveats of the study: Under 1% of molecules in naive cells, but over 98% of effector molecules, belonged to clones above 20 RNA copies.

The origin of this receptor is a human donor in good health. Some libraries in this study had Jurkat cell RNA spiked in. The sample comprised naive CD8+ T cells from blood, with Jurkat cell RNA spiked in. Subset given: FACS-sorted CD8+CD4-CCR7+CD45RA+ naive T cells. The V call is TRBV6-6, the J call TRBJ2-7; D is tentatively TRBD1 or TRBD2 (5 bases each). The DNA of the CDR3 is TGTGCCAGCAGCCCCGGGGCCACTAGCTCCTACGAGCAGTACTTC. This sequence encodes CASSPGATSSYEQYF.